These 19 T cell receptor beta chains share one sample of origin, sequenced in a study of T-cell reconstitution after alpha-beta-depleted transplantation in children. A TCRbeta library incorporating unique molecular identifiers was prepared. Using its own MiXCR run on the PCR reads, TCRdb lists one record per CDR3 protein. The sample records approximately 420,000 distinct CDR3 sequences, roughly a tenth being singletons. The material was PBMCs from the stem cell graft donor, obtained from the stem cell graft. These receptors all come from a human donor who donated a stem cell graft to a child with acute myeloid leukemia.

The chain employs TRBV7-2 and TRBJ2-7; a possible D gene is TRBD1 (6 bases). Germline V gene lookup returns CDR1 SGHTA and CDR2 FQGNSA. The CDR3 is made up of 13 amino acids. V dropped 1 base and J dropped 5 bases, with 9 bases sitting between them. The CDR3 here is CASSLGRTDEQYF. The CDR3 nucleotides are TGTGCCAGCAGCTTAGGGAGGACAGACGAGCAGTACTTC.

This clonotype turned up a few times. In DNA form, the CDR3 reads TGCAGTGCCGTCAGGATTACAGGGGGCGAGCAGTACTTC. Its translation is CSAVRITGGEQYF. V gene TRBV20-1 combines with J gene TRBJ2-7; 8 nucleotides agree with TRBD1. CDR3 size: 13 residues. Germline V CDR1 and CDR2: DFQATT, SNEGSKA (reference sequence). Trimming at V came to 6 bases and at J to 6 bases, leaving 10 bases not matched to a gene.

Regarding this clonotype: A clone one base away is much larger, so this may be a read error. V and J are TRBV20-1 and TRBJ2-4; D gene unclear. The CDR3 runs to 13 residues. In germline, CDR1 is DFQATT, CDR2 SNEGSKA (reference sequence). The CDR3 nucleotides read TGCAGTGCTGGAAGTATAGCCAAAAACAGTCAGTACTTC. Translation: CSAGSIAKNSQYF.

The table lists this clonotype with a few counts. The rearrangement joins TRBV7-9 to TRBJ1-1, with TRBD1 identical over 7 bases. Losses at the gene ends were 5 bases for V and 5 bases for J; bases not matched to a gene: 8. The germline CDR1 and CDR2 sequences are SEHNR and FQNEAQ (reference sequence). The CDR3 is 14 residues long. The chain's CDR3 is CASSLLTGLTEAFF. The CDR3 DNA sequence: TGTGCCAGCAGCCTCCTGACAGGGCTTACTGAAGCTTTCTTT.

This chain links TRBV10-3 with TRBJ1-1, with TRBD1 as a possible D gene (5 bases). Germline V gene lookup returns CDR1 ENHRY and CDR2 SYGVKD. V lost 7 bases to trimming and J lost 0 bases, with 6 bases between them. CDR3 size: 12 residues. This chain's CDR3 is CAITGMNTEAFF. Here the CDR3 DNA reads TGTGCCATCACAGGGATGAACACTGAAGCTTTCTTT.

This clonotype was observed at least ten times. V gene TRBV7-2 combines with J gene TRBJ2-1, with TRBD1 identical over 10 bases. The germline CDR1 and CDR2 sequences are SGHTA and FQGNSA. J was trimmed by 9 bases and V by 1 base; bases with no gene match: 6. The CDR3 has 15 amino acids. The CDR3 DNA sequence: TGTGCCAGCAGCTTAGTAGGGACAGGGGCTCGTGAGCAGTTCTTC. Translation gives CASSLVGTGAREQFF.

The rearrangement uses TRBV5-1 and TRBJ2-5, with TRBD2 matching over 11 bases. Germline CDR1 is SGHRS and CDR2 is YFSETQ. The CDR3 loop spans 16 amino acids. Trimming cost V 6 bases and J 1 base; bases outside gene matches: 8. As DNA, the CDR3 is TGCGCCAGCACCAAACCGACTAGCGGGGCCCAAGAGACCCAGTACTTC. Protein: CASTKPTSGAQETQYF.

The rearrangement joins TRBV21-1 to TRBJ2-1. TRBV21-1 is a pseudogene. There are 16 residues in the CDR3. The CDR3 spells CASSKHVDQSHHEQFF. The CDR3 bases are TGTGCCAGCAGCAAGCACGTCGATCAGAGTCATCATGAGCAGTTCTTC.

DNA for the CDR3: TGTGCCAGCAGCTCAACCGGGACAGGGACGACACCCCTCCACTTT. Protein product: CASSSTGTGTTPLHF. The J gene is TRBJ1-6, the V gene TRBV7-8, with 9 bases lining up with TRBD1. The germline gives CDR1 SGHVS, CDR2 FQNEAQ. This CDR3 is 15 amino acids long. Trimming removed 4 bases from V and 11 bases from J; junction bases left unmatched: 9.

The chain joins TRBV7-2 to TRBJ2-5, with 8 bases lining up with TRBD2. This CDR3 contains 16 residues. V trimming: 5 bases; J trimming: 5 bases; junction bases outside the gene matches: 13. Germline assignment: CDR1 SGHTA and CDR2 FQGNSA. The CDR3 nucleotides are TGTGCCAGCAGCCCGGGGGGGACTTTTAAGAGGGAGACCCAGTACTTC. This encodes CASSPGGTFKRETQYF.

The V gene is TRBV20-1, the J gene TRBJ2-3; 7 bases align to TRBD2. The CDR3 covers 14 residues. Trimming at V came to 2 bases and at J to 4 bases, leaving 6 bases not matched to a gene. CDR1 and CDR2 from the germline V gene are DFQATT and SNEGSKA (reference sequence). The CDR3 nucleotides are TGCAGTGCTAGACGGTCTAGCGGCCCAGATACGCAGTATTTT. Residues: CSARRSSGPDTQYF.

The chain has TRBV27 and TRBJ1-1; D gene ambiguous. Germline V gene data show CDR1 as MNHEY and CDR2 as SMNVEV (reference sequence). V shed 4 bases and J shed 6 bases, with 15 bases lying between them. The CDR3 consists of 14 residues. Here the CDR3 DNA reads TGTGCCAGCAGTTCCCAGGCGGCTAAGGCTGAAGCTTTCTTT. It codes for CASSSQAAKAEAFF.

This clonotype occurred a few times. The rearrangement joins TRBV29-1 to TRBJ2-5; 7 bases fit TRBD1. CDR1 and CDR2 from the germline V gene are SQVTM and ANQGSEA. J lost 1 base, V lost 5 bases, and 4 bases had no gene match. This CDR3 spans 13 amino acids. The CDR3 sequence: CSVPGDSQETQYF. CDR3 DNA: TGCAGCGTTCCCGGGGACAGCCAAGAGACCCAGTACTTC.

This clonotype was counted between two and nine times. J is TRBJ2-2 and V is TRBV29-1; 9 positions match TRBD2. This CDR3 region has 16 residues. V was clipped by 4 bases and J by 0 bases; unmatched bases: 6. CDR1 and CDR2 from the germline V gene are SQVTM and ANQGSEA. The CDR3, as DNA: TGCAGCGTTGGATCGCGGGAGGGCGCGAACACCGGGGAGCTGTTTTTT. The encoded protein is CSVGSREGANTGELFF.

This clonotype showed up many times. The V call is TRBV2, the J call TRBJ1-1; a possible D gene is TRBD1 (6 bases). Trimming left V 5 bases short and J 8 bases short, with 15 bases between. The CDR3 has 13 residues. The germline gives CDR1 SNHLY, CDR2 FYNNEI. The DNA for the CDR3 is TGTGCCAGCAGTCAGACAGGATCCACCGAAGCTTTCTTT. Translated, it gives CASSQTGSTEAFF.

This clonotype was detected only a few times. The chain links TRBV11-2 to TRBJ2-1; 16 bases align to TRBD2. The V gene end was trimmed by 1 base and the J gene end by 4 bases; junction bases not matched to a gene: 7. The CDR3 is made up of 19 amino acids. The V gene's germline CDR1 is SGHAT and CDR2 FQNNGV. CDR3 sequence: CASSLVGTSGRALYNEQFF. The CDR3 nucleotides read TGTGCCAGCAGCTTAGTGGGGACTAGCGGGAGGGCCTTGTACAATGAGCAGTTCTTC.

This chain joins TRBV5-1 and TRBJ1-3; a weak D match, TRBD1 (5 bases). Germline-derived CDR1 and CDR2 are SGHRS and YFSETQ. The CDR3 consists of 15 residues. Trimming took off 5 bases at V and 0 bases at J, with 12 bases between the two ends. The CDR3: CASRPAGDSGNTIYF. CDR3 coding DNA: TGCGCCAGCAGGCCTGCGGGGGACTCTGGAAACACCATATATTTT.

This clonotype has a handful of counts. The rearrangement links TRBV5-1 to TRBJ2-5, with D possibly matching TRBD2 (7 bases). Germline assignment: CDR1 SGHRS and CDR2 YFSETQ. This CDR3 has 15 residues. V lost 3 bases to trimming and J lost 1 base, with 13 bases between them. The CDR3 here is CASSWGGKGQETQYF. The CDR3 nucleotides are TGCGCCAGCAGCTGGGGGGGCAAAGGCCAAGAGACCCAGTACTTC.

The V and J genes are TRBV20-1 and TRBJ1-1; D is undetermined. V gave up 6 bases and J gave up 7 bases, with 9 bases separating them. Germline V CDR1 and CDR2: DFQATT, SNEGSKA (reference sequence). This CDR3 is 10 amino acids long. The CDR3 is CSARRDEAFF. The CDR3 DNA is TGCAGTGCCAGACGGGATGAAGCTTTCTTT.